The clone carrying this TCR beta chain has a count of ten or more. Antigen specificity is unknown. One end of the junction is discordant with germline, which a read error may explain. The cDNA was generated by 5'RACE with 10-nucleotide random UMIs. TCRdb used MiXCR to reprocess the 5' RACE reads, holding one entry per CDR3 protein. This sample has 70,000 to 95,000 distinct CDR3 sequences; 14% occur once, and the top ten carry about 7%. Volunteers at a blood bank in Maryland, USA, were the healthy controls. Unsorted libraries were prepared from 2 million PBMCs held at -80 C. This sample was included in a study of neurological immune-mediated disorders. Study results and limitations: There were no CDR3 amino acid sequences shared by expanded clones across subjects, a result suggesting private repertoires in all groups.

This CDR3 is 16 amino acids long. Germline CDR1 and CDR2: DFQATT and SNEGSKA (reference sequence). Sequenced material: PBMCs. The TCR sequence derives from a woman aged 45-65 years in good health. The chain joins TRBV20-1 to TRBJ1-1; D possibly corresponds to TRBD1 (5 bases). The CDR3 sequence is CSARIGSRGGNAEAFF. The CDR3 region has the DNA TGCAGTGCTAGGATCGGGAGTCGGGGGGGGAACGCTGAAGCTTTCTTT.